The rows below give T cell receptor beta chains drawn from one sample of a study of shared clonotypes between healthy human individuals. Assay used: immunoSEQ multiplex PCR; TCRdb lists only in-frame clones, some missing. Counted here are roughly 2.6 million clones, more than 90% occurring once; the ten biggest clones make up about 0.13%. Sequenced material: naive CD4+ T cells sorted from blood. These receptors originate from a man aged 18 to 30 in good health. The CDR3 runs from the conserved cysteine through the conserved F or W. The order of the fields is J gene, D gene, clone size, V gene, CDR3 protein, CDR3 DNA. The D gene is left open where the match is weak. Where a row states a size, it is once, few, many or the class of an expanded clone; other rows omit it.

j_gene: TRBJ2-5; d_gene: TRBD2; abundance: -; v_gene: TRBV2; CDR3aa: CASTERGGQETQYF; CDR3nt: TGTGCCAGCACGGAGCGGGGGGGACAAGAGACCCAGTACTTC
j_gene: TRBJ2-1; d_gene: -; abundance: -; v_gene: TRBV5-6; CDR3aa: CASSFNPNSYNEQFF; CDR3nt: TGTGCCAGCAGCTTTAACCCTAACTCCTACAATGAGCAGTTCTTC
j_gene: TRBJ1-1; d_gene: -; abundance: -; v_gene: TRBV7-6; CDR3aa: CASSSLGGAAVSAFF; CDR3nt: TGTGCCAGCAGCTCCCTGGGGGGGGCGGCGGTGAGTGCTTTCTTT
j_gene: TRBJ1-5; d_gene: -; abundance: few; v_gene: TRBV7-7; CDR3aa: CASSLDNYQPQHF; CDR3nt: TGTGCTAGCAGCTTAGATAATTATCAGCCCCAGCATTTT
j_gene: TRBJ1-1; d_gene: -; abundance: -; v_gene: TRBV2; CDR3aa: CASSDQGRAEAFF; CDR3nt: TGTGCCAGCAGTGATCAAGGGAGGGCTGAAGCTTTCTTT
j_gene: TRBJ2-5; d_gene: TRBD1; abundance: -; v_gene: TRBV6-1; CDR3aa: CASSTDRGRSETQYF; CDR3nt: TGTGCCAGCAGTACCGACAGGGGGAGATCAGAGACCCAGTACTTC
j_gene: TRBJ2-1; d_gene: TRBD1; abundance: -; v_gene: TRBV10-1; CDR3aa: CASSERGRMVNEQFF; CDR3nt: TGCGCCAGCAGTGAAAGGGGGCGAATGGTTAATGAGCAGTTCTTC
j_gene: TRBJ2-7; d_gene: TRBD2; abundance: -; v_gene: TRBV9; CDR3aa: CASSVGTSGNYEQYF; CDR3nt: TGTGCCAGCAGCGTAGGGACTAGCGGGAACTACGAGCAGTACTTC
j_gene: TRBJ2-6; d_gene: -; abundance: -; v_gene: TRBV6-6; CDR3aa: CASSYGGGGANVLTF; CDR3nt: TGTGCCAGCAGTTACGGTGGGGGCGGGGCCAACGTCCTGACTTTC
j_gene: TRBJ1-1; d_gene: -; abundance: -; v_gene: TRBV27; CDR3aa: CASSLRVMSLKAFF; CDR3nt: TGTGCCAGCAGTTTACGCGTCATGAGCCTTAAAGCTTTCTTT
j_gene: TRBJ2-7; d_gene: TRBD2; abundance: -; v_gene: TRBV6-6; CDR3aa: CASRTISGSISEQYF; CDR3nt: TGTGCCAGCAGAACGATTAGCGGGAGTATAAGCGAGCAGTACTTC
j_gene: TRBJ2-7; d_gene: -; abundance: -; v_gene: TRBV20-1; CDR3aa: CSAKGDEQYF; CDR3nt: TGCAGTGCTAAAGGCGACGAGCAGTACTTC
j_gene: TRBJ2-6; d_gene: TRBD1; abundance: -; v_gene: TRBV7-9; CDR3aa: CASSRGQGLSGANVLTF; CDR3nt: TGTGCCAGCAGCAGAGGACAGGGACTCTCTGGGGCCAACGTCCTGACTTTC
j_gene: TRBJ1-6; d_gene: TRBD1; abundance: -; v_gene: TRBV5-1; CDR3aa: CASSMGDRGNSPLHF; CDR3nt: TGCGCCAGCAGCATGGGGGACAGGGGTAATTCACCCCTCCACTTT
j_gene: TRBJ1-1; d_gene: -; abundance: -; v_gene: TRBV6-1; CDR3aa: CASSERGTEAFF; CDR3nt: TGTGCCAGCAGTGAAAGGGGGACTGAAGCTTTCTTT
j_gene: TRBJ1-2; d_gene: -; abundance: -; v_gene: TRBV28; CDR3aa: CASSSPLQGTNYGYTF; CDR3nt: TGTGCCAGCAGTTCCCCACTCCAGGGTACTAACTATGGCTACACCTTC
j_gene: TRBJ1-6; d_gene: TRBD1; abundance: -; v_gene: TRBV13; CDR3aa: CASTLGPDRGHSPLHF; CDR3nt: TGTGCCAGCACCCTAGGTCCCGACAGGGGGCATTCACCCCTCCACTTT
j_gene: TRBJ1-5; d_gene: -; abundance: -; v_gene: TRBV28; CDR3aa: CASSPEGNSNQPQHF; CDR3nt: TGTGCCAGCAGTCCCGAAGGGAATAGCAATCAGCCCCAGCATTTT
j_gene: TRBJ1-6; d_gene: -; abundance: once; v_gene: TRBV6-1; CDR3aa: CASSEWARDLHNSPLHF; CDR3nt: TGTGCCAGCAGTGAATGGGCCCGCGATCTTCATAATTCACCCCTCCACTTT
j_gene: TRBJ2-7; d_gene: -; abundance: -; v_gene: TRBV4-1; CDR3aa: CASGGIDEQYF; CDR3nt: TGCGCCTCCGGGGGTATTGACGAGCAGTACTTC
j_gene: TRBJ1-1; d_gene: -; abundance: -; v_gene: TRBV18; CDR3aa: CASSPPGRAEAFF; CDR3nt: TGTGCCAGCTCACCACCCGGGAGGGCCGAAGCTTTCTTT
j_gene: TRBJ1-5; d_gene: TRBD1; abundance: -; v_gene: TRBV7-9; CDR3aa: CASSPGTGGVSNQPQHF; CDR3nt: TGTGCCAGCAGCCCGGGAACAGGGGGGGTGAGCAATCAGCCCCAGCATTTT
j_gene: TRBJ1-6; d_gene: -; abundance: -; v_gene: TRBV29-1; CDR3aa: CSVRTGTDNSPLHF; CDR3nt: TGCAGCGTTCGTACCGGGACTGATAATTCACCCCTCCACTTT
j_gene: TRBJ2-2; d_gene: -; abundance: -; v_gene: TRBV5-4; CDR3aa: CASGWVAANTGELFF; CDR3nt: TGTGCCAGCGGGTGGGTAGCGGCGAACACCGGGGAGCTGTTTTTT
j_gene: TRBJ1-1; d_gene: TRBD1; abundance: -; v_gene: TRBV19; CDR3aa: CASSIGNRGPNTEAFF; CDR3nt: TGTGCCAGTAGTATCGGGAACAGGGGACCAAACACTGAAGCTTTCTTT
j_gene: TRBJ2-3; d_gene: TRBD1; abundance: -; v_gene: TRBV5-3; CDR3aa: CARSLYSGQGRGTDTQYF; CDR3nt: TGTGCCAGAAGCTTGTATTCGGGACAGGGTCGGGGCACAGATACGCAGTATTTT
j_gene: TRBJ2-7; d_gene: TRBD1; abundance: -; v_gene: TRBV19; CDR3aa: CASSMNRGYEQYF; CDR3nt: TGTGCCAGTAGTATGAACAGGGGCTACGAGCAGTACTTC
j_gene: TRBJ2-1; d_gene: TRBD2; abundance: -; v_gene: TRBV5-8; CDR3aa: CASSLGLAGNNEQFF; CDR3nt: TGTGCCAGCAGCTTGGGACTAGCGGGGAACAATGAGCAGTTCTTC
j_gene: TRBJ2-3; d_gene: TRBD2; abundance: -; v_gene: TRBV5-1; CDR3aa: CASSRGASGGAFADTQYF; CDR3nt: TGCGCCAGCAGCCGCGGGGCTAGCGGGGGGGCTTTTGCAGATACGCAGTATTTT
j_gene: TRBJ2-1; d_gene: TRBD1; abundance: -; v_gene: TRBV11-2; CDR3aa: CASSFSGTGGYNEQFF; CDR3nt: TGTGCCAGCAGCTTCTCCGGGACAGGGGGCTACAATGAGCAGTTCTTC
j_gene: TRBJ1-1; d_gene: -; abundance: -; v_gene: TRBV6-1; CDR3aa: CASSAALGATEAFF; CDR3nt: TGTGCCAGCAGTGCCGCGTTAGGGGCAACTGAAGCTTTCTTT
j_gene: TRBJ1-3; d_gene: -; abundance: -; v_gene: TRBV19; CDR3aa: CASTLSTAGNTIYF; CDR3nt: TGTGCCAGTACCCTTTCCACAGCGGGAAACACCATATATTTT
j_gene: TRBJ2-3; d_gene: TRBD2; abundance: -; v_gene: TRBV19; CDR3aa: CASSIGGGYSTDTQYF; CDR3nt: TGTGCCAGTAGTATCGGGGGGGGCTATAGCACAGATACGCAGTATTTT
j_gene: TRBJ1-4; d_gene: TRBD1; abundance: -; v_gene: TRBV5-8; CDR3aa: CASSLLLTGGNEKLFF; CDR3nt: TGTGCCAGCAGCTTGCTCTTGACAGGGGGGAATGAAAAACTGTTTTTT
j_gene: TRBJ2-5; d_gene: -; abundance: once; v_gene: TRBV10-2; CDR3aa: CASGGAGGAQETQYF; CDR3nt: TGCGCCAGCGGTGGCGCCGGTGGGGCCCAAGAGACCCAGTACTTC
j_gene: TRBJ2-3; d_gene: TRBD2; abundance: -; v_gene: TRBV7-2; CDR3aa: CASSTGTSFPDTQYF; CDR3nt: TGTGCCAGCAGTACCGGGACTAGCTTCCCAGATACGCAGTATTTT
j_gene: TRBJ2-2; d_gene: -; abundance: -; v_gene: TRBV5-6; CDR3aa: CASSRVGELFF; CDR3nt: TGTGCCAGCAGCCGGGTCGGGGAGCTGTTTTTT
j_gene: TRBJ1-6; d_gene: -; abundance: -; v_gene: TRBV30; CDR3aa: CARGRGGNSPLHF; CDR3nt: TGTGCCCGGGGGCGGGGGGGAAATTCACCCCTCCACTTT
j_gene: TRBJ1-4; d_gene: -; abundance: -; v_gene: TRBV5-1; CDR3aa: CASSPRTAVIEKLFF; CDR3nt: TGCGCCAGCAGCCCAAGGACCGCAGTTATCGAAAAACTGTTTTTT